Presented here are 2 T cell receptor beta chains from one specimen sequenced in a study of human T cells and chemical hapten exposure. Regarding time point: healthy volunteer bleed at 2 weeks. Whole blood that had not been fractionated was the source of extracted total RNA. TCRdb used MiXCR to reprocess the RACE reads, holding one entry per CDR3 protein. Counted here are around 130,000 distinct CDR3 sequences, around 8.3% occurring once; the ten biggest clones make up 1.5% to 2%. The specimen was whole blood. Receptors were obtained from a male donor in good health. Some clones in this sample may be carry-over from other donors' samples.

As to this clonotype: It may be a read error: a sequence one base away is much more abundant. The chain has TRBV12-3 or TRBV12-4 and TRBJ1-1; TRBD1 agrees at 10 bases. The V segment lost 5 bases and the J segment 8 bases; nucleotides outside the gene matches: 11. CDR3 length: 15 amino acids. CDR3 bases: TGTGCCAGCAGTCCCGGGACAGGGGACTCAAGGGAAGCTTTCTTT. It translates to CASSPGTGDSREAFF.

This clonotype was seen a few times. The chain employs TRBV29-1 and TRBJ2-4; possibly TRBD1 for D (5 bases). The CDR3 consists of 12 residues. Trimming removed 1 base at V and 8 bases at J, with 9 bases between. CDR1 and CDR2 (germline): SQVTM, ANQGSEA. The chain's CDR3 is CSVEVGLDIQYF. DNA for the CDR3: TGCAGCGTTGAAGTGGGGCTGGACATTCAGTACTTC.